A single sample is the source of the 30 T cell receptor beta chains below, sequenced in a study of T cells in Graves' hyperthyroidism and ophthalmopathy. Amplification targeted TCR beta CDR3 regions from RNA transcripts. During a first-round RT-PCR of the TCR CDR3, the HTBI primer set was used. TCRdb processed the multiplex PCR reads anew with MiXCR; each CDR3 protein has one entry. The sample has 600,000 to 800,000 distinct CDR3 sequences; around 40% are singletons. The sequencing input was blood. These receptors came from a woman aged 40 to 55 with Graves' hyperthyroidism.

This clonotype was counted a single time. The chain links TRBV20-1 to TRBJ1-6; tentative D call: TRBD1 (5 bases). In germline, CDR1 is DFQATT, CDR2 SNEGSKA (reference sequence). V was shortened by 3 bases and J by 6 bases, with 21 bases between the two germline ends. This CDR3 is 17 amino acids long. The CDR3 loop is CSASRAGGPWSNSPLHF. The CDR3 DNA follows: TGCAGTGCTAGTCGTGCCGGGGGACCCTGGAGTAATTCACCCCTCCACTTT.

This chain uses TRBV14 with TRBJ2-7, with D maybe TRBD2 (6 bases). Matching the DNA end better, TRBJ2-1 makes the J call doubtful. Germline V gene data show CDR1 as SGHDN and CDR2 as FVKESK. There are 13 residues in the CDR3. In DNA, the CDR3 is TGTGCCAGCAGCCGAGTTAGCGGAGTAGGGCAGTTCTTC. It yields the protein CASSRVSGVGQFF.

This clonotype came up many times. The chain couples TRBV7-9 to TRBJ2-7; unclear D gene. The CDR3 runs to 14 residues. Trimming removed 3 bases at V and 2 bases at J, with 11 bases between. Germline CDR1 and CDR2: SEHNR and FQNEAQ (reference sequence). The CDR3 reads CASSFPGRAYEQYF. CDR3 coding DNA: TGTGCCAGCAGCTTTCCCGGTAGGGCCTACGAGCAGTACTTC.

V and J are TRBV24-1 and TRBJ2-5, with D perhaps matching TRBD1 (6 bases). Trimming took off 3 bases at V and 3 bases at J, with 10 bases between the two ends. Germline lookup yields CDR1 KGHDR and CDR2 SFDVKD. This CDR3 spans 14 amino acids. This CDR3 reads CATSDQQGEETQYF. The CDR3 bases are TGTGCCACCAGTGATCAACAGGGCGAAGAGACCCAGTACTTC.

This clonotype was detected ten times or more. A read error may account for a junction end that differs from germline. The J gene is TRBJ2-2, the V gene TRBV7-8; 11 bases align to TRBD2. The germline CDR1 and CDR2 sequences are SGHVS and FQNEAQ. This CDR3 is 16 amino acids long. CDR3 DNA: TGTGCCAGCAGCATAGCGGGGGGGCCGGTGGCCGGGGAGCTGTTTTTT. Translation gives CASSIAGGPVAGELFF.

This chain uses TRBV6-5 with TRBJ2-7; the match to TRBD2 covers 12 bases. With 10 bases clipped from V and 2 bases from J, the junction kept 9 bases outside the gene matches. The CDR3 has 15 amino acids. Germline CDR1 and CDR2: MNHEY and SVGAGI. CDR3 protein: CATRRTSGAAYEQYF. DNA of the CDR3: TGTGCCACACGGAGGACTAGCGGGGCCGCCTACGAGCAGTACTTC.

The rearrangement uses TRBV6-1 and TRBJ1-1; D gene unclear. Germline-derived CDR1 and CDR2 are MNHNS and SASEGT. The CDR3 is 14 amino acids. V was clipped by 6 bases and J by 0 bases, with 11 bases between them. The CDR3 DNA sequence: TGTGCCAGCAGAGAATATCTTATGAACACTGAAGCTTTCTTT. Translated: CASREYLMNTEAFF.

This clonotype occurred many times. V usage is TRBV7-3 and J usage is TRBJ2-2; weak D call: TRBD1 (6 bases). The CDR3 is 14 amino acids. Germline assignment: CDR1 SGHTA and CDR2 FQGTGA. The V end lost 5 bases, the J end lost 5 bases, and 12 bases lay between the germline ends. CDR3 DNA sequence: TGTGCCAGCAGCACAGGGTGGCAAACCGGGGAGCTGTTTTTT. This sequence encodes CASSTGWQTGELFF.

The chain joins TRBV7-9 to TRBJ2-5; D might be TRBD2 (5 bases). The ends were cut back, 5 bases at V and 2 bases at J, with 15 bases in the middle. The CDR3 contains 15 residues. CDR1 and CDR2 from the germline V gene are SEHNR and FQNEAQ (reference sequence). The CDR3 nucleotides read TGTGCCAGCAGCCCTCCGGGGTTGTGGCAAGAGACCCAGTACTTC. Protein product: CASSPPGLWQETQYF.

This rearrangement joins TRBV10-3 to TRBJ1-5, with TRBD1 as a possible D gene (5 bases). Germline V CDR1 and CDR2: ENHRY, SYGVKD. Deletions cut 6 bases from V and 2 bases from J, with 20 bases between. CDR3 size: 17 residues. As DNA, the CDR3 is TGTGCCATCAGGCCGGAGGGCCGGGGGGATGGCAATCAGCCCCAGCATTTT. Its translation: CAIRPEGRGDGNQPQHF.

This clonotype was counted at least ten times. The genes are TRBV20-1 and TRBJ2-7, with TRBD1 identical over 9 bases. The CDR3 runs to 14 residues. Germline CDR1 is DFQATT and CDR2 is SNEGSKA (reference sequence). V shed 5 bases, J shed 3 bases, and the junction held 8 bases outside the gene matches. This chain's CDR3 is CSARPGQGGYEQYF. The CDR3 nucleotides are TGCAGTGCTCGGCCGGGACAGGGTGGCTACGAGCAGTACTTC.

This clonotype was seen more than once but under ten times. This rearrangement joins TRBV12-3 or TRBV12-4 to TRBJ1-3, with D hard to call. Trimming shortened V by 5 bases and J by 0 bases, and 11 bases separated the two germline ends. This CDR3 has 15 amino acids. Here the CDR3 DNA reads TGTGCCAGCAGTGCTTCACCGAGCTCTGGAAACACCATATATTTT. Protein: CASSASPSSGNTIYF.

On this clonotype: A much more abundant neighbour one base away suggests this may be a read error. CDR3 DNA sequence: TGTGCCAGCAGCCGAGGGCTCACATTTGAAGCTTTCTTT. Protein sequence: CASSRGLTFEAFF. V usage is TRBV7-4 and J usage is TRBJ1-1, with no clear D. This CDR3 region has 13 residues. The germline gives CDR1 SGHVT, CDR2 SQSDAQ. V was clipped by 5 bases and J by 7 bases, with 14 bases between them. The whole variable domain, filled in from reference TRBV7-4 and TRBJ1-1, reads GAGVSQSPRYKVAKRGRDVALRCDSISGHVTLYWYRQTLGQGSEVLTYSQSDAQRDKSGRPSGRFSAERPERSVSTLKIQRTEQGDSAVYLCASSRGLTFEAFFGQGTRLTVV.

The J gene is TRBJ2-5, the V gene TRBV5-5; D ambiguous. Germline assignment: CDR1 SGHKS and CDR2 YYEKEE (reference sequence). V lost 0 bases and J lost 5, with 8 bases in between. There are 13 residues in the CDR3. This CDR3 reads CASSLGDVETQYF. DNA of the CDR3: TGTGCCAGCAGCTTGGGTGATGTCGAGACCCAGTACTTC. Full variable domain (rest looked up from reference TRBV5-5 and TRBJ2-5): DAGVTQSPTHLIKTRGQQVTLRCSPISGHKSVSWYQQVLGQGPQFIFQYYEKEERGRGNFPDRFSARQFPNYSSELNVNALLLGDSALYLCASSLGDVETQYFGPGTRLLVL.

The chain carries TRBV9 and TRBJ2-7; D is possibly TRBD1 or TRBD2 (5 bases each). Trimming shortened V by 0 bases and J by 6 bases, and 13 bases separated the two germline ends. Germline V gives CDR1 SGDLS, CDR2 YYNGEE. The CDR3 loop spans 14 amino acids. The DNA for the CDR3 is TGTGCCAGCAGCGTAGACGGGACGACGGGCGAGCAGTACTTC. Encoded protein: CASSVDGTTGEQYF. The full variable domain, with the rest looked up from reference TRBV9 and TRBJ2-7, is DSGVTQTPKHLITATGQRVTLRCSPRSGDLSVYWYQQSLDQGLQFLIQYYNGEERAKGNILERFSAQQFPDLHSELNLSSLELGDSALYFCASSVDGTTGEQYFGPGTRLTVT.

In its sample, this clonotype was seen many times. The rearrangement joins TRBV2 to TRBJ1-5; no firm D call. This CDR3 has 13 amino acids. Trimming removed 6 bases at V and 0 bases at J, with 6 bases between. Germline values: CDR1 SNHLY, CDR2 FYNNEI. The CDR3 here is CASSPSSNQPQHF. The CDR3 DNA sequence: TGTGCCAGCAGCCCCTCTAGCAATCAGCCCCAGCATTTT.

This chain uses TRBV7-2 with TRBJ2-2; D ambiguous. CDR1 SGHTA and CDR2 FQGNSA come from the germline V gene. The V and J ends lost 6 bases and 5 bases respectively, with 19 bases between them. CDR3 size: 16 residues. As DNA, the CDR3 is TGTGCCAGCAGTTCTATATTCGGGCTTCGTACCGGGGAGCTGTTTTTT. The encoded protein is CASSSIFGLRTGELFF.

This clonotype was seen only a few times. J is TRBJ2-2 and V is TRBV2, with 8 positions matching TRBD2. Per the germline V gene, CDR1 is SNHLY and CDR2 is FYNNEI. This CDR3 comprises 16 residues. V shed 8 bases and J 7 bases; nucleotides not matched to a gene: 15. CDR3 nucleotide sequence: TGTGCCAGCCGCTGGGGAGCGGGAGTTACTGGCGGGGAGCTGTTTTTT. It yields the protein CASRWGAGVTGGELFF.

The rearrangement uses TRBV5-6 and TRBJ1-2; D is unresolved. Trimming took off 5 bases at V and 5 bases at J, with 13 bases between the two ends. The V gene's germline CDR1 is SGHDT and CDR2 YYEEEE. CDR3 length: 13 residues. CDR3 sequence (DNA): TGTGCCAGCAGTTGGCAAGGTGGTTATGGCTACACCTTC. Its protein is CASSWQGGYGYTF.

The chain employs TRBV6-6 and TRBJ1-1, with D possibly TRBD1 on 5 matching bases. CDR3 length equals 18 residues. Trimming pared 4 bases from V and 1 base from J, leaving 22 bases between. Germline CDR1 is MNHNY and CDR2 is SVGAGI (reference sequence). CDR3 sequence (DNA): TGTGCCAGCAGTTCCTCGGGTCGACTCAGGGAATGGAACACTGAAGCTTTCTTT. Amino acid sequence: CASSSSGRLREWNTEAFF.

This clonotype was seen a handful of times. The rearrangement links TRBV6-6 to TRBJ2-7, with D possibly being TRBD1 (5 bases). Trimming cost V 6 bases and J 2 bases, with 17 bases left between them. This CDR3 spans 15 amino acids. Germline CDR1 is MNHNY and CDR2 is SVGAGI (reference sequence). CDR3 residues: CASSPTDYRPYEQYF. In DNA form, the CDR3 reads TGTGCCAGCAGCCCGACAGATTACCGTCCCTACGAGCAGTACTTC.

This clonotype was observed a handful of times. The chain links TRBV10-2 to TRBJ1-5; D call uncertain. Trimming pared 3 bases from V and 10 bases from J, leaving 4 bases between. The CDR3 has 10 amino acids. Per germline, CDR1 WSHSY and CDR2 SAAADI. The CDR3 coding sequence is TGCGCCAGCAGTGATGATCCCCAGCATTTT. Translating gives CASSDDPQHF.

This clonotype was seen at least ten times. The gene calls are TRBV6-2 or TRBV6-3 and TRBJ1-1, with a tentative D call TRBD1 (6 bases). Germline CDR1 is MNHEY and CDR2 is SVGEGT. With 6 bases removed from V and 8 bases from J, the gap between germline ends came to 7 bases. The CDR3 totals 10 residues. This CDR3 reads CASSDREAFF. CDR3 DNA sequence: TGTGCCAGCAGCGACAGGGAAGCTTTCTTT.

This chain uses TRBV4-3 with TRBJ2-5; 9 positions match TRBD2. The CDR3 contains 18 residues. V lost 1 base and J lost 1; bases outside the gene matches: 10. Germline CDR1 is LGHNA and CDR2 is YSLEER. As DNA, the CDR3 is TGCGCCAGCAGCCAAGGGGTAGCGGGGGAGTTAATCCAAGAGACCCAGTACTTC. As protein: CASSQGVAGELIQETQYF.

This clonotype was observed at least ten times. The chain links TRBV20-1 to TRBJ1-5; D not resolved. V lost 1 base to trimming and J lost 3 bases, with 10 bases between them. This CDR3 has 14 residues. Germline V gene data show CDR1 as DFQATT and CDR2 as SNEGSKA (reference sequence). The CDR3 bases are TGCAGTGCTAGAGCCAGCGTGCTCAATCAGCCCCAGCATTTT. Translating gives CSARASVLNQPQHF.

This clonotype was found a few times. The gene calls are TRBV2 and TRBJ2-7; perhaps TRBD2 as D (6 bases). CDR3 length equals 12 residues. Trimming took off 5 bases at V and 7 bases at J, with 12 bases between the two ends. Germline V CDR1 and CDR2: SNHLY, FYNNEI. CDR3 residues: CASSSGDLEQYF. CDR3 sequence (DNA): TGTGCCAGCAGTTCCGGGGACTTAGAGCAGTACTTC.

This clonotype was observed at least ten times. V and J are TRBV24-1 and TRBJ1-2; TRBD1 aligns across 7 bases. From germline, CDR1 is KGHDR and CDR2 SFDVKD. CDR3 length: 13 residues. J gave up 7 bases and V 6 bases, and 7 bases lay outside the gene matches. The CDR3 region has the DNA TGTGCCACCAGTACGACAGGGAAGTCTGGCTACACCTTC. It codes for CATSTTGKSGYTF.

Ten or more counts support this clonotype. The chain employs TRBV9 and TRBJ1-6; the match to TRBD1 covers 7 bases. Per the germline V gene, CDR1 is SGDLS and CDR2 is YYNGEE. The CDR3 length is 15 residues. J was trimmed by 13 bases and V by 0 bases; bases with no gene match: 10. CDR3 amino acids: CASSVEYRGMRPLHF. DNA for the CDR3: TGTGCCAGCAGCGTAGAGTACAGGGGTATGCGGCCCCTCCACTTT.

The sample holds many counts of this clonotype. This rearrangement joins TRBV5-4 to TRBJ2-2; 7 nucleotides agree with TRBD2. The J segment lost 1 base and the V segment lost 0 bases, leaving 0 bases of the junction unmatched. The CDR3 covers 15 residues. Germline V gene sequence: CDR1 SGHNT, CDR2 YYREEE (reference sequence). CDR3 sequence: CASSLASGNTGELFF. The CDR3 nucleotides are TGTGCCAGCAGCTTGGCTAGCGGGAACACCGGGGAGCTGTTTTTT.

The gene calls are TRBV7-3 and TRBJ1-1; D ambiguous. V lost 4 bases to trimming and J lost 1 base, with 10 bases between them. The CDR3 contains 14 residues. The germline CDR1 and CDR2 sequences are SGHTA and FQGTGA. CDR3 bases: TGTGCCAGCAGCTCCTCACCGGCGAACACTGAAGCTTTCTTT. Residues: CASSSSPANTEAFF.